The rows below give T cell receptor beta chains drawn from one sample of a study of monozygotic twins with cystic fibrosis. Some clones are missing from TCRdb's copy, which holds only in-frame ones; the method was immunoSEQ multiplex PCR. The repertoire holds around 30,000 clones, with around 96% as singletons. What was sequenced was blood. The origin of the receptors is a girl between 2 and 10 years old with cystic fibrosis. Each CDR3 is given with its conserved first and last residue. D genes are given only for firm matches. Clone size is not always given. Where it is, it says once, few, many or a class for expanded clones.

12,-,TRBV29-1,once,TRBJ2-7,CSVELTSTEQYF,TGCAGCGTTGAACTTACCTCAACTGAGCAGTACTTC
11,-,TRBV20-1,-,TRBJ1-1,CSARIPGEAFF,TGCAGTGCTAGAATCCCAGGAGAAGCTTTCTTT
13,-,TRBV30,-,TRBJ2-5,CAWSVRSPETQYF,TGTGCCTGGAGTGTACGTTCCCCGGAGACCCAGTACTTC
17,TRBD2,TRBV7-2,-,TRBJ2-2,CASSLRTSGTITGELFF,TGTGCCAGCAGCTTACGGACTAGCGGTACCATCACCGGGGAGCTGTTTTTT
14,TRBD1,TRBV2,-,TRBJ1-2,CASSVQGKNYGYTF,TGTGCCAGCAGCGTACAGGGGAAGAACTATGGCTACACCTTC
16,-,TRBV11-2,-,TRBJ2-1,CASSLAGGGASHEQFF,TGTGCCAGCAGCTTAGCCGGAGGGGGAGCTAGCCATGAGCAGTTCTTC
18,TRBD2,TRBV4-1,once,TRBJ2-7,CASSQEGLGSGISYEQYF,TGCGCCAGCAGCCAAGAAGGACTAGGATCGGGTATCTCCTACGAGCAGTACTTC
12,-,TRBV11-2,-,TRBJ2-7,CASSLEGYEQYF,TGTGCCAGCAGCTTAGAAGGTTACGAGCAGTACTTC
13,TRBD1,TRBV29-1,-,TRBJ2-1,CSASGTGVDEQFF,TGCAGCGCATCCGGGACAGGGGTGGATGAGCAGTTCTTC
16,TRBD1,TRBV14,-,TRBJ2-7,CASSQVSWDSYYEQYF,TGTGCCAGCAGCCAAGTATCGTGGGACAGCTACTACGAGCAGTACTTC
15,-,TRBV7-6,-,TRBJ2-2,CASSPLLTNTGELFF,TGTGCCAGCAGCCCCCTGCTAACGAACACCGGGGAGCTGTTTTTT
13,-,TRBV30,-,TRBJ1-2,CAWSVGTPNGYTF,TGTGCCTGGAGTGTCGGGACACCGAATGGCTACACCTTC
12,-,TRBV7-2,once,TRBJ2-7,CASSLAGEVQYF,TGTGCCAGCAGCTTAGCGGGAGAGGTGCAGTACTTC
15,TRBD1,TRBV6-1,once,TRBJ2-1,CASSISGTGRNEQFF,TGTGCCAGCAGTATTTCCGGGACAGGGAGAAATGAGCAGTTCTTC
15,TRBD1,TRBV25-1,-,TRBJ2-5,CASSEKAGGAETQYF,TGTGCCAGCAGTGAAAAGGCAGGGGGCGCAGAGACCCAGTACTTC
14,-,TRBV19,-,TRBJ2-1,CASSIGPQSDEQFF,TGTGCCAGTAGTATAGGCCCACAATCGGATGAGCAGTTCTTC
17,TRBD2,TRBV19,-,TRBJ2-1,CASSAESGVGEGDEQFF,TGTGCCAGTAGTGCCGAAAGCGGGGTGGGGGAAGGCGATGAGCAGTTCTTC
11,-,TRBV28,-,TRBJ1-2,CASSTYEGYTF,TGTGCCAGCAGTACCTATGAGGGCTACACCTTC
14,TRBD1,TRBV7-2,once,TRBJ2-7,CASTPGQATYEQYF,TGTGCCAGCACCCCGGGACAGGCCACCTACGAGCAGTACTTC
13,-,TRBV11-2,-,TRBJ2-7,CASSLEPPDEQYF,TGTGCCAGCAGCTTAGAACCCCCCGACGAGCAGTACTTC
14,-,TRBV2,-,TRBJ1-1,CASSYWQGSLSAFF,TGTGCCAGCAGCTACTGGCAGGGGTCTTTATCAGCTTTCTTT
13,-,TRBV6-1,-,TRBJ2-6,CASRDSGANVLTF,TGTGCCAGCAGGGACTCTGGGGCCAACGTCCTGACTTTC
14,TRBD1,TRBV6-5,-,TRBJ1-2,CASSRDRDLYGYTF,TGTGCCAGCAGTCGGGACAGGGACCTCTATGGCTACACCTTC
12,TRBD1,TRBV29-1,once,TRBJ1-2,CSVVQGVGGYTF,TGCAGCGTTGTACAGGGGGTGGGCGGCTACACCTTC
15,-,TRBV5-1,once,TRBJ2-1,CASSLEGLISNEQFF,TGCGCCAGCAGCTTGGAAGGGTTAATTAGCAATGAGCAGTTCTTC
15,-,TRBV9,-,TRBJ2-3,CASSARPLGTDTQYF,TGTGCCAGCAGCGCCCGACCGCTGGGCACAGATACGCAGTATTTT
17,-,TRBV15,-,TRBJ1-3,CATSRDPMGALKNTIYF,TGTGCCACCAGCAGAGATCCCATGGGGGCGTTGAAAAACACCATATATTTT
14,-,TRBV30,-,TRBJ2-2,CAWSVLPRLGELFF,TGTGCCTGGAGTGTACTACCCCGTCTCGGGGAGCTGTTTTTT
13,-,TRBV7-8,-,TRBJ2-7,CASSTTSYYEQYF,TGTGCCAGCAGCACTACTAGCTACTACGAGCAGTACTTC
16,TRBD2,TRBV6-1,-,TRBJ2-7,CASSEELAAVSYEQYF,TGTGCCAGCAGTGAAGAACTAGCGGCTGTCTCCTACGAGCAGTACTTC
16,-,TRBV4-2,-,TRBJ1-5,CASSQDYRGWNQPQHF,TGTGCCAGCAGCCAAGATTATAGGGGGTGGAATCAGCCCCAGCATTTT
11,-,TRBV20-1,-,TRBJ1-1,CSARLLAEAFF,TGCAGTGCCCGGTTATTAGCTGAAGCTTTCTTT
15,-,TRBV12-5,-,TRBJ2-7,CASGLVLGRAYEQYF,TGTGCTAGTGGTTTGGTACTAGGTCGAGCTTACGAGCAGTACTTC
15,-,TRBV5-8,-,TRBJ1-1,CASSHGGAGNTEAFF,TGTGCCAGCAGCCACGGCGGGGCCGGGAACACTGAAGCTTTCTTT
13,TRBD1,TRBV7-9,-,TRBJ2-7,CASSLQGAHEQYF,TGTGCCAGCAGTTTACAGGGGGCCCACGAGCAGTACTTC
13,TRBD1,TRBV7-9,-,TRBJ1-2,CASSSGQYYGYTF,TGTGCCAGCAGCTCGGGACAGTACTATGGCTACACCTTC
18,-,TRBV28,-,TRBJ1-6,CASRKFDPKRSYNSPLHF,TGTGCCAGCAGAAAATTTGACCCTAAAAGGTCCTATAATTCACCCCTCCACTTT
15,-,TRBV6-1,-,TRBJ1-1,CASSVPRTPYTEAFF,TGTGCCAGCAGTGTACCTAGGACTCCCTACACTGAAGCTTTCTTT
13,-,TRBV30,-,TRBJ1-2,CAWSVRSNYGYTF,TGTGCCTGGAGTGTCCGGTCTAACTATGGCTACACCTTC
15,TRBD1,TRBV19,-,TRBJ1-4,CASSILQGANEKLFF,TGTGCCAGTAGTATACTCCAGGGGGCTAATGAAAAACTGTTTTTT
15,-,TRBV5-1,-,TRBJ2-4,CASSLQTQGANIQYF,TGCGCCAGCAGCTTGCAGACTCAGGGTGCAAACATTCAGTACTTC
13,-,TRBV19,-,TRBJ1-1,CASSIYWGTEAFF,TGTGCCAGTAGTATATATTGGGGGACTGAAGCTTTCTTT
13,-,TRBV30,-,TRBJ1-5,CAWSSSGNQPQHF,TGTGCCTGGAGTTCCTCTGGCAATCAGCCCCAGCATTTT
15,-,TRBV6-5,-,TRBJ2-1,CASSTGLSSYNEQFF,TGTGCCAGCAGCACTGGACTAAGCTCCTACAATGAGCAGTTCTTC
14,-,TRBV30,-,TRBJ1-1,CAWSVIRGTAEAFF,TGTGCCTGGAGTGTAATCCGGGGTACCGCTGAAGCTTTCTTT
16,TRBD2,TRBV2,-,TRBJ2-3,CASRTSGSRETDTQYF,TGTGCCAGTCGGACTAGCGGGAGTCGGGAAACAGATACGCAGTATTTT
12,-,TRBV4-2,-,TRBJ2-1,CASSYSRGEQFF,TGTGCCAGCAGCTACTCGAGGGGTGAGCAGTTCTTC
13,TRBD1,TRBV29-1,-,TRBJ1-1,CSADRGGVTEAFF,TGCAGCGCTGACAGGGGAGGCGTCACTGAAGCTTTCTTT
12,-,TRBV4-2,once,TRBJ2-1,CASSLGLNEQFF,TGTGCCAGCAGCCTCGGACTCAATGAGCAGTTCTTC
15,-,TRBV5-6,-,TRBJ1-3,CASSLRGKKRDTTYF,TGTGCCAGCAGCTTGCGGGGCAAAAAAAGGGACACCACATATTTT
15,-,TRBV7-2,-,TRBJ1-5,CASSLAGGGNQPQHF,TGTGCCAGCAGCTTAGCAGGAGGTGGGAATCAGCCCCAGCATTTT
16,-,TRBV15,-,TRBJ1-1,CATSREPPKGRTEAFF,TGTGCCACCAGCAGAGAGCCCCCAAAAGGGAGGACTGAAGCTTTCTTT
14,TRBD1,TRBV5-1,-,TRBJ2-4,CASSRGQGSDIQYF,TGCGCCAGCAGCCGGGGACAGGGGTCGGACATTCAGTACTTC
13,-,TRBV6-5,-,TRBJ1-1,CASSYGRNTEAFF,TGTGCCAGCAGTTATGGCAGGAACACTGAAGCTTTCTTT
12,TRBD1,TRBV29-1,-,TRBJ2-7,CSVQGANSEQYF,TGCAGCGTTCAGGGGGCGAACTCCGAGCAGTACTTC
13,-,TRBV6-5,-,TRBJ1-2,CASSYSAVSGYTF,TGTGCCAGCAGTTACTCGGCGGTATCTGGCTACACCTTC
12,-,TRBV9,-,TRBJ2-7,CASSPGAGEQYF,TGTGCCAGCAGCCCAGGGGCGGGAGAGCAGTACTTC